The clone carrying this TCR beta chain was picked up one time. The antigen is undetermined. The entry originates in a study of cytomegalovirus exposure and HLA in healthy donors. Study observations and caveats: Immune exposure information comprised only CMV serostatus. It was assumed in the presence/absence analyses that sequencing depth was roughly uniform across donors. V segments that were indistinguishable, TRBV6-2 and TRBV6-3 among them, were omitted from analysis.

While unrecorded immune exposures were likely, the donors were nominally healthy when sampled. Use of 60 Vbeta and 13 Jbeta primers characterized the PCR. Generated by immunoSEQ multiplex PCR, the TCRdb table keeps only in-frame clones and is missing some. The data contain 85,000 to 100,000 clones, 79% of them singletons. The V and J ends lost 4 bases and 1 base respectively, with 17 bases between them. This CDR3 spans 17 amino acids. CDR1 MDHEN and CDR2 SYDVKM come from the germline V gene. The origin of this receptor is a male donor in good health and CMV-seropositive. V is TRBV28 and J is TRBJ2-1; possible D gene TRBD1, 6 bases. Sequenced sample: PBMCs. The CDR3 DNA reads TGTGCCAGCAGTTCATCGCTCCGGGACAAGTCCTACAATGAGCAGTTCTTC. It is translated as CASSSSLRDKSYNEQFF.